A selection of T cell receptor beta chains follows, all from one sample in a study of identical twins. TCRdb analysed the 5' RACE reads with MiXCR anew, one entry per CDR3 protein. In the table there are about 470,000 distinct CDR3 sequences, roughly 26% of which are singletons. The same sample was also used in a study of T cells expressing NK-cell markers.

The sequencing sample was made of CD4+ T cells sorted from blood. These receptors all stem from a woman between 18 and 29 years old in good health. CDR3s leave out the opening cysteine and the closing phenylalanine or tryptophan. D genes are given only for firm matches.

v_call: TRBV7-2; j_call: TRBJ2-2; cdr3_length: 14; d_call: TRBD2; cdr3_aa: ASTASGVLNTGELF
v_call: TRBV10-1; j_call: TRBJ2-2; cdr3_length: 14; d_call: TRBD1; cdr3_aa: ASSDPGQGIAGELF
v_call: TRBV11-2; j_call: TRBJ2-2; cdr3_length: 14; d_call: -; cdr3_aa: ASSLGGAGRHGELF
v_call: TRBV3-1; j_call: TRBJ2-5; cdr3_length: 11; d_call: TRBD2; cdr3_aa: ASSPTSQGTQY
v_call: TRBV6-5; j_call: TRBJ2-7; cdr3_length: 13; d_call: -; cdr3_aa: ASSYAGQKSYEQY
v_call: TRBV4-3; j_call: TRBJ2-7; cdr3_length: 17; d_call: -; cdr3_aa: ASGVFPGRRFLSSYEQY
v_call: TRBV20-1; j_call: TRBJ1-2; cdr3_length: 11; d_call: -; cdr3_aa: SARAPGSYGYT
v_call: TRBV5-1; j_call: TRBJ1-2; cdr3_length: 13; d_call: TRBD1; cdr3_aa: ASSWTGTAIYGYT
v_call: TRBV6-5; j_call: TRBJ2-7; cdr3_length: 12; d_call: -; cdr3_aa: ASSYEQRSYEQY
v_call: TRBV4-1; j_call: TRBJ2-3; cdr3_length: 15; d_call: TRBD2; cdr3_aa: ASNWLAGKTGTDTQY
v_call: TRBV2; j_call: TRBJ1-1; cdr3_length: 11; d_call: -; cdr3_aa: AGQIGPVTEAF
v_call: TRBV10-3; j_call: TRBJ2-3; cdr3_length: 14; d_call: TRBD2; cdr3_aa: AISGTSGRLSDTQY
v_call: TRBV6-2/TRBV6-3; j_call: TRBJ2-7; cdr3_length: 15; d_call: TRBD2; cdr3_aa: ASSSRISGRRSYEQY
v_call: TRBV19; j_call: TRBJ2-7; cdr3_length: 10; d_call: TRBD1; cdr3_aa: ASRQGMNEQY
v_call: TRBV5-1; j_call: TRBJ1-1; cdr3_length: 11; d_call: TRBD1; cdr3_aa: ASSLDRGREAF
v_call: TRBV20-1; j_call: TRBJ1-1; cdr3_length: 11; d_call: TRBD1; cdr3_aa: SAATGLNTEAF
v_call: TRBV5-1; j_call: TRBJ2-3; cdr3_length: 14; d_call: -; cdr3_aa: ASSTEMEIYTDTQY
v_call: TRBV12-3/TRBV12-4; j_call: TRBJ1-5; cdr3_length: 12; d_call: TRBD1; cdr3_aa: ASRRTGENQPQH
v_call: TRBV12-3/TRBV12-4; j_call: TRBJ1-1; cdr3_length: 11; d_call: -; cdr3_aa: ASSLKSNTEAF
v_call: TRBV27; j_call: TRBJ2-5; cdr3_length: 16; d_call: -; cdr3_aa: ASSLGPGVRWGGETQY
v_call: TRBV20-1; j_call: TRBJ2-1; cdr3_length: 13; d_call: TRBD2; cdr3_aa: SARLAGGVANEQF
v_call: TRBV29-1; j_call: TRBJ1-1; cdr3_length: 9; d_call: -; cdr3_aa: SVAAVAEAF
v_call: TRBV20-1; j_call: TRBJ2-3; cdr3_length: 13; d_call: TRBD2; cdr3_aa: SAIRLTSGSDTQY
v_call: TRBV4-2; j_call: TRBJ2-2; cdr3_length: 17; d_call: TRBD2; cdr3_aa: ASSQDPGRAVLRGGELF
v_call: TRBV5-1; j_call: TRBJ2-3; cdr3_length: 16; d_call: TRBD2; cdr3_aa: ASSLGLAGASLTDTQY
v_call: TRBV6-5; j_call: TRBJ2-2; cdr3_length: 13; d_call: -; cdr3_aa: ASSYSRQAGWELF
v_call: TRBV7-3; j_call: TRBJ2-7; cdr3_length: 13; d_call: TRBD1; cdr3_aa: ASSPSGTASYEQY